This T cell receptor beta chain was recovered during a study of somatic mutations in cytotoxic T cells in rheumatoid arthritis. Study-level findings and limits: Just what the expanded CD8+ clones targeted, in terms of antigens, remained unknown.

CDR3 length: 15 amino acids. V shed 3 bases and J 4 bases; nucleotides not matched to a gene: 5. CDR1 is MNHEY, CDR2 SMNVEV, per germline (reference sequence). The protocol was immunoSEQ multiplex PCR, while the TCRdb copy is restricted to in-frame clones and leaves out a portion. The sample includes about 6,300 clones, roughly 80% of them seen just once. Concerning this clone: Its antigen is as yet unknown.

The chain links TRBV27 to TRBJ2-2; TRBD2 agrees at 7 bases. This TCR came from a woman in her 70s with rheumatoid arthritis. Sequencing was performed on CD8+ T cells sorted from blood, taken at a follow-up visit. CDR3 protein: CASSLSREITGELFF. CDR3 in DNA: TGTGCCAGCAGTTTGTCGCGGGAGATCACCGGGGAGCTGTTTTTT.